This T cell receptor beta chain came from a study of radiotherapy plus CTLA-4 blockade in lung cancer. Overall study: Disease control was present in 30% to 40% of patients, and objective responses in 15% to 20%.

Germline V gives CDR1 MNHEY, CDR2 SMNVEV (reference sequence). J lost 8 bases, V lost 5 bases, and 7 bases had no gene match. The CDR3 consists of 13 residues. Study results and caveats: In blood, TCR clones derived from the tumor expanded after radiotherapy plus ipilimumab.

Note on this clone: The antigen is undetermined.

Only in-frame clones appear in the TCRdb table, and some are missing; sequencing was by immunoSEQ multiplex PCR. The sample shows tens of thousands of clones, approximately 74% of them seen only once. This specimen was peripheral blood, taken from a patient treated with radiotherapy plus ipilimumab. This chain joins TRBV27 and TRBJ1-2; 8 nucleotides match TRBD1. The source of this sequence is a human donor with non-small cell lung cancer whose response to radiotherapy plus ipilimumab could not be evaluated. CDR3: CASSPGQGGGYTF. The CDR3 DNA reads as TGTGCCAGCAGTCCCGGACAGGGTGGCGGCTACACCTTC.